One T cell receptor (beta chain) is described in this entry. MiXCR, run by TCRdb on the 5' RACE reads, gives a single entry per CDR3 protein. Of approximately 40,000 distinct CDR3 sequences listed, under 20% are singletons. This CDR3 spans 15 amino acids. CDR1 is SEHNR and CDR2 is FQNEAQ in the germline V gene (reference sequence). The V and J ends lost 5 bases and 1 base, in that order; junction bases with no gene match: 5. The V and J genes are TRBV7-9 and TRBJ2-7, with 10 bases fitting TRBD1. The sequence was obtained from a female donor with breast cancer. The sequenced sample was naive CD4+ T cells sorted from a lymph node. As for subset: naive CD4+ T cells, CD4+CD45RA+CD25-. The CDR3 DNA is TGTGCCAGCAGCCTCCGACAGGGGGCTTCCTACGAGCAGTACTTC. Translation gives CASSLRQGASYEQYF.